Listed below are T cell receptor beta chains from one sample, sequenced in a study of blood T cell repertoires in COVID-19. The protocol was immunoSEQ multiplex PCR, while the TCRdb copy is restricted to in-frame clones and leaves out a portion. Of 98,000 or so clones in the sample, over 65% are singletons; the top ten hold 1.5% to 2%. Sample: peripheral blood. All receptors come from a woman aged 35 to 49 with acute or convalescent COVID-19. The CDR3 runs from the conserved cysteine through the conserved F or W. Each record gives: V gene, CDR3 protein.

V gene: TRBV4-1
CDR3 protein: CASSQGQVQVYTF

V gene: TRBV9
CDR3 protein: CASSVRMSGEQYF

V gene: TRBV5-1
CDR3 protein: CASSFSQGARTGELFF

V gene: TRBV10-1
CDR3 protein: CASSVSAGGYNEQFF

V gene: TRBV4-3
CDR3 protein: CASSHVGGSSYNEQFF

V gene: TRBV4-1
CDR3 protein: CASSHPGQGATEAFF

V gene: TRBV13
CDR3 protein: CASSLRGRLTDTEAFF

V gene: TRBV19
CDR3 protein: CASSQGIETQYF

V gene: TRBV24-1
CDR3 protein: CATSDSQYSYNEQFF

V gene: TRBV18
CDR3 protein: CASSLTGGNEKLFF

V gene: TRBV3-1/TRBV3-2
CDR3 protein: CASSQRGDRGEQYF

V gene: TRBV5-1
CDR3 protein: CASSFQTGLQETQYF